This passage covers 30 T cell receptor beta chains from one sample sequenced in a study of radiotherapy plus CTLA-4 blockade in lung cancer. The table came from immunoSEQ multiplex PCR; TCRdb's copy has only in-frame clones and leaves some out. The data show 85,000 to 90,000 clones, about three quarters seen once. This material consisted of peripheral blood, taken from a patient treated with radiotherapy plus ipilimumab. The receptors here all came from a human donor with non-small cell lung cancer that progressed on radiotherapy plus ipilimumab.

The rearrangement links TRBV27 to TRBJ1-1; D not resolved. Trimming left V 3 bases short and J 4 bases short, with 9 bases between. The CDR3 runs to 13 residues. CDR1 and CDR2 from the germline V gene are MNHEY and SMNVEV (reference sequence). This chain's CDR3 is CASSLEGPTEAFF. CDR3 coding DNA: TGTGCCAGCAGTTTGGAGGGCCCCACTGAAGCTTTCTTT.

The chain has TRBV7-6 and TRBJ2-1; the D gene is possibly TRBD2 (6 bases). Trimming stripped 2 bases from V and 7 bases from J, with 15 bases between. The CDR3 length is 15 residues. Germline lookup yields CDR1 SGHVS and CDR2 FNYEAQ. In DNA, the CDR3 is TGTGCCAGCAGCTTATGGGCGGGATCGGGAAATGAGCAGTTCTTC. Translating it yields CASSLWAGSGNEQFF.

The CDR3 nucleotides are TGTGCCAGCCGGAGGACACCTCAAGAGACCCAGTACTTC. It codes for CASRRTPQETQYF. This sequence joins TRBV6-6 and TRBJ2-5, with D tentatively TRBD1 or TRBD2 (5 bases each). The CDR3 is 13 residues long. Per the germline V gene, CDR1 is MNHNY and CDR2 is SVGAGI (reference sequence). V dropped 8 bases and J dropped 2 bases, with 12 bases sitting between them.

The V gene is TRBV7-2, the J gene TRBJ2-3, with D perhaps matching TRBD2 (6 bases). The germline gives CDR1 SGHTA, CDR2 FQGNSA. The CDR3 runs to 13 residues. V lost 6 bases, J lost 5 bases, and 12 bases lay in between. CDR3 in DNA: TGTGCCAGCAGTTGGCGGAGGGAAGATACGCAGTATTTT. Translation: CASSWRREDTQYF.

This chain links TRBV7-3 with TRBJ2-1; 10 nucleotides line up with TRBD2. The junction had 8 bases not matched to a gene; V was cut back by 5 bases and J by 7 bases. The CDR3 sequence is 15 residues long. The germline V gene encodes CDR1 SGHTA and CDR2 FQGTGA. This CDR3 reads CASSLQAGGPNEQFF. The CDR3 nucleotides read TGTGCCAGCAGCCTCCAAGCGGGAGGGCCTAATGAGCAGTTCTTC. The variable domain in full, with the rest retrieved from reference TRBV7-3 and TRBJ2-1, is GAGVSQTPSNKVTEKGKYVELRCDPISGHTALYWYRQSLGQGPEFLIYFQGTGAADDSGLPNDRFFAVRPEGSVSTLKIQRTERGDSAVYLCASSLQAGGPNEQFFGPGTRLTVL.

This rearrangement joins TRBV7-9 to TRBJ2-6; D is possibly TRBD1 (6 bases). In germline, CDR1 is SEHNR, CDR2 FQNEAQ (reference sequence). V lost 6 bases, J lost 0 bases, and 12 bases lay in between. The CDR3 sequence is 16 residues long. CDR3 residues: CASSSDRHSGANVLTF. CDR3 DNA sequence: TGTGCCAGCAGTTCAGACAGGCACTCTGGGGCCAACGTCCTGACTTTC.

The rearrangement links TRBV18 to TRBJ2-5; D is perhaps TRBD2 (5 bases). Trimming cost V 1 base and J 3 bases, with 9 bases left between them. CDR1 is KGHSH and CDR2 is LQKENI in the germline V gene. CDR3 length: 14 amino acids. In DNA, the CDR3 is TGTGCCAGCTCACCACGAGGGCTGGAAGAGACCCAGTACTTC. It codes for CASSPRGLEETQYF.

This clone was seen a handful of times. The chain links TRBV28 to TRBJ2-7; D perhaps matches TRBD1 (5 bases). Looked up from germline, CDR1 is MDHEN and CDR2 is SYDVKM. V was pared by 5 bases and J by 4 bases, with 15 bases between. The CDR3 runs to 14 residues. The CDR3 region has the DNA TGTGCCAGCAGTCTCCCGGCCAGGACATACGAGCAGTACTTC. Residues: CASSLPARTYEQYF.

The V call is TRBV28, the J call TRBJ2-7, with TRBD1 as a possible D gene (6 bases). V lost 7 bases and J lost 8, with 18 bases in between. Germline V gives CDR1 MDHEN, CDR2 SYDVKM. The CDR3 length is 13 residues. CDR3 amino acids: CASKPGHLNKQYF. In DNA, the CDR3 is TGTGCCAGCAAACCGGGACACCTCAATAAGCAGTACTTC.

The V and J genes are TRBV5-1 and TRBJ2-2; 8 bases map to TRBD1. J lost 4 bases, V lost 0 bases, and 2 bases had no gene match. The CDR3 totals 15 residues. From germline, CDR1 is SGHRS and CDR2 YFSETQ. The CDR3 reads CASSLVQGGTGELFF. The CDR3 DNA sequence: TGCGCCAGCAGCTTGGTACAGGGGGGCACCGGGGAGCTGTTTTTT.

The genes are TRBV4-3 and TRBJ2-3; 9 bases fit TRBD2. The CDR3 length is 17 residues. V lost 0 bases and J lost 1; bases outside the gene matches: 5. In germline, CDR1 is LGHNA, CDR2 YSLEER. The CDR3 nucleotides are TGCGCCAGCAGCCAAGATCCGGCGGGGGGGCGCACAGATACGCAGTATTTT. Protein: CASSQDPAGGRTDTQYF.

This chain connects TRBV28 to TRBJ2-5; D is unclear. The CDR3 has 13 residues. Trimming removed 5 bases from V and 0 bases from J, with 7 bases in between. Germline assignment: CDR1 MDHEN and CDR2 SYDVKM. In DNA form, the CDR3 reads TGTGCCAGCAGTCGGGTAAACCAAGAGACCCAGTACTTC. It specifies CASSRVNQETQYF.

V gene TRBV19 combines with J gene TRBJ2-5, with no clear D. V lost 4 bases and J lost 5, with 5 bases in between. The germline gives CDR1 LNHDA, CDR2 SQIVND (reference sequence). The CDR3 is made up of 11 amino acids. CDR3 bases: TGTGCCAGTAGTAGGGCGGAGACCCAGTACTTC. This codes for CASSRAETQYF.

The rearrangement links TRBV28 to TRBJ1-2, with D tentatively TRBD1 (6 bases). V shed 11 bases and J shed 4 bases, with 11 bases lying between them. The CDR3 sequence is 11 residues long. Germline loops: CDR1 MDHEN, CDR2 SYDVKM. CDR3 in DNA: TGTGCCCACGGGGGGGCCTATGGCTACACCTTC. This sequence encodes CAHGGAYGYTF.

This chain links TRBV5-6 with TRBJ2-5, with a possible D match to TRBD1 (5 bases). CDR3 length: 14 residues. Looked up from germline, CDR1 is SGHDT and CDR2 is YYEEEE. V lost 4 bases to trimming and J lost 5 bases, with 15 bases between them. The CDR3 DNA follows: TGTGCCAGCAGCCTAACCAGGGATCAGGAGACCCAGTACTTC. This translates into CASSLTRDQETQYF.

J is TRBJ2-2 and V is TRBV5-1, with 11 bases lining up with TRBD2. Germline trimming cut 6 bases from V and 6 bases from J; bases unmatched to any gene: 7. This CDR3 has 15 residues. The germline CDR1 and CDR2 sequences are SGHRS and YFSETQ. CDR3 nucleotides: TGCGCCAGCACCAAGACTAGCGGGACTGCCGGGGAGCTGTTTTTT. Residues: CASTKTSGTAGELFF.

V usage is TRBV10-3 and J usage is TRBJ1-2; D is uncertain. Germline V gives CDR1 ENHRY, CDR2 SYGVKD. The CDR3 consists of 14 residues. With 7 bases removed from V and 0 bases from J, the gap between germline ends came to 12 bases. The CDR3 region has the DNA TGTGCCATCACTAGAACACCGGCTAACTATGGCTACACCTTC. Its translation: CAITRTPANYGYTF.

This chain connects TRBV6-5 to TRBJ1-2; perhaps TRBD1 as D (6 bases). V lost 0 bases, J lost 6 bases, and 14 bases lay in between. CDR1 and CDR2 from the germline V gene are MNHEY and SVGAGI. This CDR3 is 15 amino acids long. The chain's CDR3 is CASSYSHGGADGYTF. The CDR3 coding sequence is TGTGCCAGCAGTTACTCGCACGGGGGCGCGGATGGCTACACCTTC.

The chain carries TRBV12-5 and TRBJ1-1; D might be TRBD1 (5 bases). In germline, CDR1 is LGHNT, CDR2 FRNRAP. The CDR3 has 14 residues. Between the trimmed V and J ends, which lost 3 bases and 10 bases, there was a span of 18 bases. The CDR3 coding sequence is TGTGCTAGTGGTTTCGCCGCCGACCCCGGGGGAGCTTTCTTT. Protein product: CASGFAADPGGAFF. The full variable domain, in which reference TRBV12-5 and TRBJ1-1 provide the parts outside the CDR3, is DARVTQTPRHKVTEMGQEVTMRCQPILGHNTVFWYRQTMMQGLELLAYFRNRAPLDDSGMPKDRFSAEMPDATLATLKIQPSEPRDSAVYFCASGFAADPGGAFFGQGTRLTVV.

The chain recombines TRBV7-9 with TRBJ2-7; 7 bases map to TRBD2. Trimming cost V 5 bases and J 4 bases; bases outside gene matches: 5. Germline V gene data show CDR1 as SEHNR and CDR2 as FQNEAQ (reference sequence). The CDR3 has 13 amino acids. CDR3 sequence reads: CASSPAGPYEQYF. CDR3 nucleotide sequence: TGTGCCAGCAGCCCAGCGGGACCGTACGAGCAGTACTTC.

This sequence joins TRBV28 and TRBJ1-5, with unresolved D. The CDR3 is 15 amino acids. CDR1 is MDHEN and CDR2 is SYDVKM in the germline V gene. V lost 10 bases and J 0 bases, leaving 16 bases between the germline ends. The CDR3 loop is CANLRPAYSNQPQHF. The DNA of the CDR3 is TGTGCCAACCTCCGGCCGGCTTATAGCAATCAGCCCCAGCATTTT.

A few counts support this clone. V usage is TRBV11-3 and J usage is TRBJ1-1; D is unclear. Germline V lookup: CDR1 SGHNT, CDR2 YENEEA. V dropped 0 bases and J dropped 1 base, with 3 bases sitting between them. The CDR3 loop spans 13 amino acids. The chain's CDR3 is CASSLDWNTEAFF. The CDR3 coding sequence is TGTGCCAGCAGCTTAGACTGGAACACTGAAGCTTTCTTT.

This clone was observed a handful of times. The chain links TRBV4-3 to TRBJ2-2; no clear D. V lost 4 bases, J lost 4 bases, and 7 bases lay in between. CDR3 length: 13 residues. Germline V gene data show CDR1 as LGHNA and CDR2 as YSLEER. The CDR3 region is CASSRASTGELFF. CDR3 bases: TGCGCCAGCAGCCGTGCCTCCACCGGGGAGCTGTTTTTT.

This chain connects TRBV6-1 to TRBJ2-3; 8 bases match TRBD2. The length of the CDR3 is 13 residues. With V trimmed by 8 bases and J by 2 bases, 3 bases remained unmatched. Germline CDR1 MNHNS, CDR2 SASEGT. The CDR3 sequence is CASLGLDTDTQYF. The CDR3, as DNA: TGTGCCAGCTTGGGACTAGACACAGATACGCAGTATTTT.

V usage is TRBV28 and J usage is TRBJ2-5, with D perhaps matching TRBD1 (5 bases). From germline, CDR1 is MDHEN and CDR2 SYDVKM. The CDR3 has 14 residues. Trimming stripped 6 bases from V and 1 base from J, with 12 bases between. CDR3 amino acids: CASSPTAFQETQYF. DNA for the CDR3: TGTGCCAGCAGCCCGACAGCCTTCCAAGAGACCCAGTACTTC.

The chain has TRBV29-1 and TRBJ2-2, with 7 bases that match TRBD1. The germline V gene encodes CDR1 SQVTM and CDR2 ANQGSEA. The CDR3 is made up of 17 amino acids. V lost 2 bases to trimming and J lost 7 bases; unmatched junction nucleotides: 16. CDR3 bases: TGCAGCGTTGAACGGGCGTTGGACAGGAGAGGTGACGGGGAGCTGTTTTTT. This translates into CSVERALDRRGDGELFF.

The chain combines TRBV6-1 with TRBJ2-2; the D gene is possibly TRBD1 (7 bases). Germline CDR1 reads MNHNS; CDR2 reads SASEGT. Trimming took 5 bases from V and 6 from J, leaving 13 bases between them. The CDR3 has 14 amino acids. The CDR3 loop reads CASSPRRGPGELFF. CDR3 coding DNA: TGTGCCAGCAGTCCGAGGAGGGGGCCCGGGGAGCTGTTTTTT.

J is TRBJ1-1 and V is TRBV7-9; possible D gene TRBD1, 6 bases. V lost 1 base to trimming and J lost 2 bases, with 8 bases between them. The CDR3 is 14 amino acids. Per the germline V gene, CDR1 is SEHNR and CDR2 is FQNEAQ (reference sequence). The CDR3 DNA sequence: TGTGCCAGCAGCTTAGGGGGGCCAAACACTGAAGCTTTCTTT. Translating it yields CASSLGGPNTEAFF.

This clone was counted once. The chain is built from TRBV9 and TRBJ2-1; 8 bases map to TRBD2. The CDR3 loop spans 14 amino acids. Trimming removed 3 bases from V and 6 bases from J; junction bases left unmatched: 5. CDR1 and CDR2 from the germline V gene are SGDLS and YYNGEE. CDR3 in amino acids: CASSAGGGGNEQFF. DNA of the CDR3: TGTGCCAGCAGCGCCGGGGGGGGCGGCAATGAGCAGTTCTTC.

J is TRBJ1-1 and V is TRBV5-4; 9 bases match TRBD1. CDR1 SGHNT and CDR2 YYREEE come from the germline V gene (reference sequence). This CDR3 has 15 amino acids. The J segment lost 4 bases and the V segment lost 4 bases, leaving 8 bases of the junction unmatched. This chain's CDR3 is CASSQRTGAGTEAFF. CDR3 DNA sequence: TGTGCCAGCAGCCAGAGGACAGGGGCAGGCACTGAAGCTTTCTTT.